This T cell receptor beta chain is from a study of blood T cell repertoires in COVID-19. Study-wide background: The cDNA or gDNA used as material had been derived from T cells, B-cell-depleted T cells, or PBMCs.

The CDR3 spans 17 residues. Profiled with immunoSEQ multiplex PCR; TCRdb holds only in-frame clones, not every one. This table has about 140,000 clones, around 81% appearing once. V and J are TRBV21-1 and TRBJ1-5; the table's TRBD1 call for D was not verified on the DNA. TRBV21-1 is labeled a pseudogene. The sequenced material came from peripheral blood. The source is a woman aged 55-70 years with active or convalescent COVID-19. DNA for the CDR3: TGTGCCAGCAGTAGGATCAGGGGGCAAATGAGCAATCAGCCCCAGCATTTT. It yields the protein CASSRIRGQMSNQPQHF.